A single sample is the source of the 6 T cell receptor beta chains below, sequenced in a study of cytomegalovirus exposure and HLA in healthy donors. PCR used 60 Vbeta primers and 13 Jbeta primers. Some clones are missing from TCRdb's copy, which holds only in-frame ones; the method was immunoSEQ multiplex PCR. This table holds 150,000 to 200,000 clones, roughly 72% found once. The specimen was PBMCs. These receptor sequences come from a woman in her 30s in good health and CMV-seropositive.

The genes are TRBV7-9 and TRBJ1-5; D remains ambiguous. V dropped 1 base and J dropped 2 bases, with 9 bases sitting between them. Germline lookup yields CDR1 SEHNR and CDR2 FQNEAQ (reference sequence). The CDR3 is 15 residues long. The CDR3 protein is CASSLDLGGNQPQHF. The CDR3, as DNA: TGTGCCAGCAGCTTAGACCTTGGAGGCAATCAGCCCCAGCATTTT.

The chain is built from TRBV5-5 and TRBJ2-7; tentatively, D is TRBD1 (6 bases). The ends were cut back, 2 bases at V and 4 bases at J, with 13 bases in the middle. This CDR3 contains 14 residues. Germline loops: CDR1 SGHKS, CDR2 YYEKEE (reference sequence). CDR3 residues: CASSFTGPLYEQYF. CDR3 coding DNA: TGTGCCAGCAGCTTTACAGGGCCCTTATACGAGCAGTACTTC.

This chain links TRBV30 with TRBJ2-1; no reliable D call. Germline values: CDR1 GTSNPN, CDR2 SVGIG (reference sequence). CDR3 length: 13 residues. V shed 0 bases and J shed 6 bases, with 9 bases lying between them. This CDR3 reads CAWSVLTPNEQFF. The CDR3 DNA follows: TGTGCCTGGAGTGTACTGACTCCCAATGAGCAGTTCTTC. The full variable domain, in which reference TRBV30 and TRBJ2-1 provide the parts outside the CDR3, is SQTIHQWPATLVQPVGSPLSLECTVEGTSNPNLYWYRQAAGRGLQLLFYSVGIGQISSEVPQNLSASRPQDRQFILSSKKLLLSDSGFYLCAWSVLTPNEQFFGPGTRLTVL.

The V call is TRBV11-2, the J call TRBJ2-3, with TRBD1 matching 9 bases. CDR1 is SGHAT and CDR2 is FQNNGV in the germline V gene. CDR3 length: 17 amino acids. V lost 5 bases, J lost 6 bases, and 15 bases stayed unmatched. The CDR3 sequence is CASSPLWGQGKGDTQYF. CDR3 DNA: TGTGCCAGCAGCCCTTTATGGGGACAGGGTAAGGGGGATACGCAGTATTTT.

This chain connects TRBV12-5 to TRBJ1-2, with TRBD1 identical over 10 bases. The J segment lost 8 bases and the V segment lost 3 bases, leaving 12 bases of the junction unmatched. Germline V lookup: CDR1 LGHNT, CDR2 FRNRAP. The CDR3 totals 16 residues. CDR3 residues: CASGLDKGQGVGGYTF. CDR3 bases: TGTGCTAGTGGTTTAGATAAAGGACAGGGGGTGGGGGGCTACACCTTC.

This clone was counted only a few times. The V and J genes are TRBV6-1 and TRBJ2-5, with 10 bases aligning to TRBD1. The junction had 8 bases not matched to a gene; V was cut back by 5 bases and J by 5 bases. Germline V lookup: CDR1 MNHNS, CDR2 SASEGT. This CDR3 contains 15 residues. The CDR3 loop is CASSQDRGRWETQYF. The CDR3 region has the DNA TGTGCCAGCAGTCAAGACAGGGGGCGTTGGGAGACCCAGTACTTC.